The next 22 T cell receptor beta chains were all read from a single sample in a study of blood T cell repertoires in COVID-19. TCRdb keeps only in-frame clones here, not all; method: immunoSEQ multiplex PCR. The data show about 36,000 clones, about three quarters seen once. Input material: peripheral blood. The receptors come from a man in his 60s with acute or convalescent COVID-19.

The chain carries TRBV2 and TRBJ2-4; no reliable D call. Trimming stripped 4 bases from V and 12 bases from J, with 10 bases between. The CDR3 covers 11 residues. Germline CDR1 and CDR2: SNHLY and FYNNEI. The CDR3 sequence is CASSVQITQYF. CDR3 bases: TGTGCCAGCAGTGTCCAGATCACTCAGTACTTC.

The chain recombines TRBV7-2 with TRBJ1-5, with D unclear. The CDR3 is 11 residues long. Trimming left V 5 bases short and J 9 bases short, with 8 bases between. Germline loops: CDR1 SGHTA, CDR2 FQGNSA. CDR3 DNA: TGTGCCAGCAGCGTCTTATGGCCCCAGCATTTT. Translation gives CASSVLWPQHF.

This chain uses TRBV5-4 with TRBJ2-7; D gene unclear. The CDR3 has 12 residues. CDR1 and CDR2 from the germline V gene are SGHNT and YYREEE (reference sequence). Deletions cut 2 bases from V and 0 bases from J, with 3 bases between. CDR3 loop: CASSFNSYEQYF. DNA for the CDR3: TGTGCCAGCAGCTTTAACTCCTACGAGCAGTACTTC. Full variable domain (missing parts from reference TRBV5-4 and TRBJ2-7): ETGVTQSPTHLIKTRGQQVTLRCSSQSGHNTVSWYQQALGQGPQFIFQYYREEENGRGNFPPRFSGLQFPNYSSELNVNALELDDSALYLCASSFNSYEQYFGPGTRLTVT.

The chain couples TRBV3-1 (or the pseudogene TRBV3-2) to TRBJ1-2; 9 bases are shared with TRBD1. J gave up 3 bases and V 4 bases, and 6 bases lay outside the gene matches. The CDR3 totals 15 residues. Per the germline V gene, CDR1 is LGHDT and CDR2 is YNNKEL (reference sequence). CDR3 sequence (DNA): TGTGCCAGCAGCCCTAGGACAGGGGAATACTATGGCTACACCTTC. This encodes CASSPRTGEYYGYTF.

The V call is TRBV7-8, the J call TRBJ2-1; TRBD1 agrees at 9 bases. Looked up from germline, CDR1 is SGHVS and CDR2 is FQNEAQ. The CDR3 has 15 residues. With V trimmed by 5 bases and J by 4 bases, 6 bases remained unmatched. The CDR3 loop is CASSVGTGRYNEQFF. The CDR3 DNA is TGTGCCAGCAGCGTCGGGACAGGGAGATACAATGAGCAGTTCTTC. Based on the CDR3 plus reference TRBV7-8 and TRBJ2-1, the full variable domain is GAGVSQSPRYKVAKRGQDVALRCDPISGHVSLFWYQQALGQGPEFLTYFQNEAQLDKSGLPSDRFFAERPEGSVSTLKIQRTQQEDSAVYLCASSVGTGRYNEQFFGPGTRLTVL.

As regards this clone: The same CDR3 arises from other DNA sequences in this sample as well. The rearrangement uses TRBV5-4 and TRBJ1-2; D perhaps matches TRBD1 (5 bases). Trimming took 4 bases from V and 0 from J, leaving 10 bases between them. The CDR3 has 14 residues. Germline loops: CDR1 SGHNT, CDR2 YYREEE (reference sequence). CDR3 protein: CASSLEGANYGYTF. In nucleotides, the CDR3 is TGTGCCAGCAGCCTGGAAGGGGCTAACTATGGCTACACCTTC.

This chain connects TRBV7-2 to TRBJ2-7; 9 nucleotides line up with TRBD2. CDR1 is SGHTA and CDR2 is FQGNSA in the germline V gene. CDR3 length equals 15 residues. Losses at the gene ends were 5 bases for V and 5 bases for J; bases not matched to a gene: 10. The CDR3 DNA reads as TGTGCCAGCAGCCAGAAAGCGGGAGGAAGTCACGAGCAGTACTTC. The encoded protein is CASSQKAGGSHEQYF.

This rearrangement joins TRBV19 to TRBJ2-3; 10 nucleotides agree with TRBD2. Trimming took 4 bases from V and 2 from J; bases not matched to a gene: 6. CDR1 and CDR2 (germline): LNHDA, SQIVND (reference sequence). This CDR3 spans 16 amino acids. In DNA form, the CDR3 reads TGTGCCAGTAGTAAGCTAGCGGGGGCTCCCACAGATACGCAGTATTTT. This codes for CASSKLAGAPTDTQYF.

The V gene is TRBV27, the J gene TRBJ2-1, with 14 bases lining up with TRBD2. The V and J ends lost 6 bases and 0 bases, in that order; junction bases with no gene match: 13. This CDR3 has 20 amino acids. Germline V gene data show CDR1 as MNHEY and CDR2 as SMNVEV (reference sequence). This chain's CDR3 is CASRHRLAGGPLSSYNEQFF. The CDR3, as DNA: TGTGCCAGCAGACATAGACTAGCGGGAGGGCCCCTGAGCTCCTACAATGAGCAGTTCTTC.

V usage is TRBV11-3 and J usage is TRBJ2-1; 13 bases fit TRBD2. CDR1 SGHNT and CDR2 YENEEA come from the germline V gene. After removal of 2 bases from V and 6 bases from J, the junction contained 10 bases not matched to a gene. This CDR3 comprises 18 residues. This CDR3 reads CASSLFGLAGESGNEQFF. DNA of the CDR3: TGTGCCAGCAGCTTATTCGGACTAGCGGGAGAATCGGGCAATGAGCAGTTCTTC.

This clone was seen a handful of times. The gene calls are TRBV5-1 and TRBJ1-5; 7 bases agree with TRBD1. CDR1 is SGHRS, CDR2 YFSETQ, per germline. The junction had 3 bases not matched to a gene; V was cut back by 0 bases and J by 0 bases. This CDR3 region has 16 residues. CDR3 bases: TGCGCCAGCAGCTTGGAAGGGGGCGGTAGCAATCAGCCCCAGCATTTT. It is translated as CASSLEGGGSNQPQHF.

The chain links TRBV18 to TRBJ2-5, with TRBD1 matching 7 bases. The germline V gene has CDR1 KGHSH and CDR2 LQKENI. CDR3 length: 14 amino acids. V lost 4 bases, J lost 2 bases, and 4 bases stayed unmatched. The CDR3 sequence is CASSLTGRQETQYF. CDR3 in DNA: TGTGCCAGCTCACTGACAGGGCGGCAAGAGACCCAGTACTTC.

The CDR3 reads CATSDPAQGATGELFF. The CDR3 DNA reads TGTGCCACCAGTGATCCCGCACAGGGGGCCACCGGGGAGCTGTTTTTT. The rearrangement uses TRBV24-1 and TRBJ2-2; 9 bases match TRBD1. Germline CDR1 is KGHDR and CDR2 is SFDVKD. V was pared by 3 bases and J by 4 bases, with 5 bases of the junction left unmatched. The CDR3 has 16 amino acids.

The DNA for the CDR3 is TGTGCCAGCAGGCAGATCCTCTCCTACGAGCAGTACTTC. It encodes CASRQILSYEQYF. V and J are TRBV27 and TRBJ2-7; unclear D gene. Germline loops: CDR1 MNHEY, CDR2 SMNVEV (reference sequence). The CDR3 runs to 13 residues. The V gene lost 6 bases and the J gene lost 0 bases, with 9 bases spanning the gap.

CDR3 in DNA: TGTGCCAGCAGCTTTAATTTGGCAGGAAACACCATATATTTT. It translates to CASSFNLAGNTIYF. The gene calls are TRBV3-1 (or the pseudogene TRBV3-2) and TRBJ1-3, with no clear D. V was clipped by 5 bases and J by 4 bases, with 12 bases between them. Germline V CDR1 and CDR2: LGHDT, YNNKEL (reference sequence). This CDR3 region has 14 residues.

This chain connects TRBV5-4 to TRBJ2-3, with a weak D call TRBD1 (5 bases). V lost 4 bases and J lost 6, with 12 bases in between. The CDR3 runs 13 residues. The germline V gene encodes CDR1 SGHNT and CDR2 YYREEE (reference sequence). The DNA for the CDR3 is TGTGCCAGCAGCCTCTGGGGCGCTGATACGCAGTATTTT. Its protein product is CASSLWGADTQYF. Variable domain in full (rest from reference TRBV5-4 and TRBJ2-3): ETGVTQSPTHLIKTRGQQVTLRCSSQSGHNTVSWYQQALGQGPQFIFQYYREEENGRGNFPPRFSGLQFPNYSSELNVNALELDDSALYLCASSLWGADTQYFGPGTRLTVL.

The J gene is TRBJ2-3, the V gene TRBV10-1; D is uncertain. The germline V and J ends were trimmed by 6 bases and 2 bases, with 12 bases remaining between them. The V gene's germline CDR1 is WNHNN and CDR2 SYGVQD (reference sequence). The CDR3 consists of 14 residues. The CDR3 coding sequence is TGCGCCAGCAGATCCTCGGGTTCCACAGATACGCAGTATTTT. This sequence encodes CASRSSGSTDTQYF.

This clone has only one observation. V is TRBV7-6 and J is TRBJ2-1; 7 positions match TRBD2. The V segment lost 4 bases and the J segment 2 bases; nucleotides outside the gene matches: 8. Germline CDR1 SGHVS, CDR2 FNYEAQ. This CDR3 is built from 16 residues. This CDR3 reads CASSSDWAGAYNEQFF. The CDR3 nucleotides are TGTGCCAGCAGCTCCGACTGGGCGGGAGCCTACAATGAGCAGTTCTTC.

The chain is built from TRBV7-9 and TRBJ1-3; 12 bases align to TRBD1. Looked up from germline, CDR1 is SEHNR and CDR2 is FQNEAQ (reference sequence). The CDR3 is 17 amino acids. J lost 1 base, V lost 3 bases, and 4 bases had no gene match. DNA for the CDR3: TGTGCCAGCAGCTTGGGGACAGGGGGCAGTTCTGGAAACACCATATATTTT. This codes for CASSLGTGGSSGNTIYF.

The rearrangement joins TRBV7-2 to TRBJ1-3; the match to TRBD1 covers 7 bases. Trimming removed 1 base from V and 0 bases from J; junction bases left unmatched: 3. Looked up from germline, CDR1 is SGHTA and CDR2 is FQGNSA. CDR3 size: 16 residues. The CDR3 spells CASSLVGTDSGNTIYF. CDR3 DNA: TGTGCCAGCAGCTTAGTGGGGACAGACTCTGGAAACACCATATATTTT.

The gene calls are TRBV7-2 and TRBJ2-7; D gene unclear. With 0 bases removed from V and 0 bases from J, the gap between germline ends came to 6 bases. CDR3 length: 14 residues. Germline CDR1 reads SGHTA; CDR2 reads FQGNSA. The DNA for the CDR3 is TGTGCCAGCAGCTTAGCTAGAACCTCCTACGAGCAGTACTTC. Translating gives CASSLARTSYEQYF.

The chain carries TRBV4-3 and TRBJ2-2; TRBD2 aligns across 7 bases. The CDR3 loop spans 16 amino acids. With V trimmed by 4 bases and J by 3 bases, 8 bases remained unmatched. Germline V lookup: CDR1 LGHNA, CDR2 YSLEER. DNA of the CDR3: TGCGCCAGCAGCCCCGGGGGGAATATGGACACCGGGGAGCTGTTTTTT. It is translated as CASSPGGNMDTGELFF.